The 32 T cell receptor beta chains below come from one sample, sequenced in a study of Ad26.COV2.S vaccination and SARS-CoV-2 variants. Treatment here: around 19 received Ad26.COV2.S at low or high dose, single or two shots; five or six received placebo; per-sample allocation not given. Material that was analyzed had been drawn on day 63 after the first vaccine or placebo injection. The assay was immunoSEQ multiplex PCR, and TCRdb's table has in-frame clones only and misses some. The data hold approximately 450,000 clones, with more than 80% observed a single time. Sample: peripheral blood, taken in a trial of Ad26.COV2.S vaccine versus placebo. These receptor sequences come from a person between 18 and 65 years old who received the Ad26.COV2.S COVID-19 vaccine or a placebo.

The CDR3 DNA is TGTGCCAGCAGTCGGGACGGTATAAGCTCTGGAAACACCATATATTTT. This sequence encodes CASSRDGISSGNTIYF. The chain joins TRBV6-2 or TRBV6-3 to TRBJ1-3; TRBD1 is a possible D gene (5 bases). Trimming took off 5 bases at V and 0 bases at J, with 14 bases between the two ends. The CDR3 is 16 residues long. The germline V gene encodes CDR1 MNHEY and CDR2 SVGEGT.

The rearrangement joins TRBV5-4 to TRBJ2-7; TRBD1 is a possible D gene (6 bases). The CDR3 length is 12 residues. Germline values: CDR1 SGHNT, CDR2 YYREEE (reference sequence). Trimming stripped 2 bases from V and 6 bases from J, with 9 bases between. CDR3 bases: TGTGCCAGCAGCTTTTCAGGGGTCGAGCAGTACTTC. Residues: CASSFSGVEQYF.

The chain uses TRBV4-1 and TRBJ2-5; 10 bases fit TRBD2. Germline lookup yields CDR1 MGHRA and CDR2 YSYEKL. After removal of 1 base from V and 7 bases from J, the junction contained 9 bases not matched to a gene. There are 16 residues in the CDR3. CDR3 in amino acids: CASSQAGLAGVATQYF. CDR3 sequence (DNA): TGCGCCAGCAGCCAAGCAGGCCTAGCGGGGGTGGCGACCCAGTACTTC.

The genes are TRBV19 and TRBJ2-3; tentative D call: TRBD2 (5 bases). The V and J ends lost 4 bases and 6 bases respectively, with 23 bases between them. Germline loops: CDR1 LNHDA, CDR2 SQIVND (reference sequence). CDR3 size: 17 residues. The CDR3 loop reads CASSTMEASSVADTQYF. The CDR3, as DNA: TGTGCCAGTAGTACAATGGAGGCTTCATCTGTCGCTGATACGCAGTATTTT.

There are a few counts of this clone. CDR3 protein: CASSLDGANYEQYF. CDR3 DNA: TGTGCCAGCAGCTTGGACGGCGCGAACTACGAGCAGTACTTC. This rearrangement joins TRBV7-2 to TRBJ2-7; D gene ambiguous. V gave up 3 bases and J gave up 3 bases, with 12 bases separating them. CDR3 size: 14 residues. Germline V gene sequence: CDR1 SGHTA, CDR2 FQGNSA.

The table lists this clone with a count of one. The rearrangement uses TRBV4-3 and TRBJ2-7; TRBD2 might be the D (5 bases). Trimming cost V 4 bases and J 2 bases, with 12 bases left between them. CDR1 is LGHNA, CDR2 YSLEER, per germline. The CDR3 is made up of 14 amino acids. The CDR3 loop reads CASSPGPGTYEQYF. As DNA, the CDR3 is TGCGCCAGCAGCCCGGGCCCGGGAACCTACGAGCAGTACTTC.

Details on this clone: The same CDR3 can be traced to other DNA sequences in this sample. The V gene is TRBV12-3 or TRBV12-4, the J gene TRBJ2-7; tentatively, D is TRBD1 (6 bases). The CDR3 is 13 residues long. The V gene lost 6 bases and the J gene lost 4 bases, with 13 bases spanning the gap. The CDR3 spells CASSWGQGYEQYF. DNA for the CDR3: TGTGCCAGCAGCTGGGGACAAGGATACGAGCAGTACTTC.

The CDR3 here is CASSLGLAGGWSNEQFF. The CDR3 coding sequence is TGTGCCAGCAGCTTAGGCCTAGCGGGAGGGTGGAGCAATGAGCAGTTCTTC. The rearrangement uses TRBV7-9 and TRBJ2-1, with TRBD2 matching 12 bases. Unmatched junction bases numbered 7, after V lost 1 base and J lost 6 bases. The CDR3 is made up of 17 amino acids. Germline values: CDR1 SEHNR, CDR2 FQNEAQ (reference sequence).

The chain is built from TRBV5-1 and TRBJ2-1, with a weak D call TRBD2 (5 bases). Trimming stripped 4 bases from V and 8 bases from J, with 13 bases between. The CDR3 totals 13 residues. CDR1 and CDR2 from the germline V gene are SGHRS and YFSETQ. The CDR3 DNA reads TGCGCCAGCAGCCCACTAGTGACGGATGAGCAGTTCTTC. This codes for CASSPLVTDEQFF.

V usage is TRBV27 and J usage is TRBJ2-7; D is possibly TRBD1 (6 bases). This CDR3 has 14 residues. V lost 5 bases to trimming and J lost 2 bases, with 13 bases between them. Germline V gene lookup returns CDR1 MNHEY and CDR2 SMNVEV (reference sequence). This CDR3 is CASSPRGLAYEQYF. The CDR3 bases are TGTGCCAGCAGTCCCAGGGGTCTAGCCTACGAGCAGTACTTC.

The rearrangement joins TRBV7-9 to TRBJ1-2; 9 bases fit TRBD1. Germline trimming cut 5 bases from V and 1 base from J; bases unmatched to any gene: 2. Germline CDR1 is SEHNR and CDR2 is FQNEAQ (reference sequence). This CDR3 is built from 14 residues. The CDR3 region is CASSVGQGNYGYTF. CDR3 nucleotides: TGTGCCAGCAGCGTGGGACAGGGTAACTATGGCTACACCTTC.

The DNA of the CDR3 is TGTGCCATCAGTGAAAGCGGGAGAACAGATACGCAGTATTTT. Its translation is CAISESGRTDTQYF. V usage is TRBV10-3 and J usage is TRBJ2-3, with 8 bases identical to TRBD2. The germline CDR1 and CDR2 sequences are ENHRY and SYGVKD. CDR3 length: 14 amino acids. V lost 3 bases to trimming and J lost 3 bases; unmatched junction nucleotides: 2.

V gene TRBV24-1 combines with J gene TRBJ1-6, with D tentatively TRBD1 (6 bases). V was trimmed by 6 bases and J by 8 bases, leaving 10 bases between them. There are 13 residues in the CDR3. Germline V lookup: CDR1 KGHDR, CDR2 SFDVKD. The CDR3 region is CATSRAGDSPLHF. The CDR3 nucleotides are TGTGCCACCAGTCGGGCAGGGGATTCACCCCTCCACTTT.

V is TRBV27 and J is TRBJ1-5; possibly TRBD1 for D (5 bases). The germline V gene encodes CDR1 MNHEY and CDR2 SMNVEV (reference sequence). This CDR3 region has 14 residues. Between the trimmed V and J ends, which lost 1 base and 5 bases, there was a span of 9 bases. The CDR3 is CASSLLGVDQPQHF. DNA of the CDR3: TGTGCCAGCAGTTTATTAGGGGTAGATCAGCCCCAGCATTTT.

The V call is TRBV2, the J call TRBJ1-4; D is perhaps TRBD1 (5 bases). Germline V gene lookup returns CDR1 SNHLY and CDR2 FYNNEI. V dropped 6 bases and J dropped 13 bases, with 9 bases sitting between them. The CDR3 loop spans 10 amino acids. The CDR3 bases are TGTGCCAGCAGAGGGGAGGTACTGTTTTTT. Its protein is CASRGEVLFF.

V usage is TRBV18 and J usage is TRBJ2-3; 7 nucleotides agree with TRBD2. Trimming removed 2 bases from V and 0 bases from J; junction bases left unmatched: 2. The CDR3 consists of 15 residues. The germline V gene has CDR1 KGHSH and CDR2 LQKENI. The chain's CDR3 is CASSPTGGSTDTQYF. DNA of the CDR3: TGTGCCAGCTCACCAACGGGGGGTAGCACAGATACGCAGTATTTT.

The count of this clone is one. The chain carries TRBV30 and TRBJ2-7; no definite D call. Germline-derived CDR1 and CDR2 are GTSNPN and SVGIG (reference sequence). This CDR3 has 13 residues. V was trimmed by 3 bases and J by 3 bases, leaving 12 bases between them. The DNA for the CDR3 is TGTGCCTGGAGGGTACCCTGGGACTACGAGCAGTACTTC. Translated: CAWRVPWDYEQYF.

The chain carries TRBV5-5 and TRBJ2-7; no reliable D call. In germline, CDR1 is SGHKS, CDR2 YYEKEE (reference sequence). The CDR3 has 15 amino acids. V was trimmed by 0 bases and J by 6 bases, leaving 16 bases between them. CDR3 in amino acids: CASSLEGLIRTEQYF. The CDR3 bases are TGTGCCAGCAGCTTGGAAGGCCTAATCAGAACCGAGCAGTACTTC.

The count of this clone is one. CDR3 bases: TGTGCCAGCAGCTTAGGAAGAAATTCCTACAATGAGCAGTTCTTC. This gives the protein CASSLGRNSYNEQFF. The chain combines TRBV7-9 with TRBJ2-1; D is undetermined. The V gene's germline CDR1 is SEHNR and CDR2 FQNEAQ (reference sequence). The CDR3 covers 15 residues. V was pared by 1 base and J by 1 base, with 8 bases between.

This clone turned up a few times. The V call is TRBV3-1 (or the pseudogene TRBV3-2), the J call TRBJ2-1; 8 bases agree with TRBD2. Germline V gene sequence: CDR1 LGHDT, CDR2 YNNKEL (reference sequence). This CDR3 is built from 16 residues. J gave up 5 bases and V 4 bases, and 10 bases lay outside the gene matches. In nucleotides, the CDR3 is TGTGCCAGCAGCCTCCGACTAGCGCCTCGTGACAATGAGCAGTTCTTC. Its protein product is CASSLRLAPRDNEQFF.

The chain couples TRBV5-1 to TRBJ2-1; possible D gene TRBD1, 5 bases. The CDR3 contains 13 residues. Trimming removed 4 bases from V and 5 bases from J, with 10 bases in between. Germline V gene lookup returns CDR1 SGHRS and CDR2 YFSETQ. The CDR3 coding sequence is TGCGCCAGCAGCCGTACAGGAGACAATGAGCAGTTCTTC. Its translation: CASSRTGDNEQFF.

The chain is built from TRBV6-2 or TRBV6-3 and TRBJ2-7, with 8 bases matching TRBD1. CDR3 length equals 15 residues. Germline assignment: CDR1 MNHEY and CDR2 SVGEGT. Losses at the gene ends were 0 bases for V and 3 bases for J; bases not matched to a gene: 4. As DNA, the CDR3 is TGTGCCAGCAGTTACTCGAGTGGACAGGGCTACGAGCAGTACTTC. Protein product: CASSYSSGQGYEQYF.

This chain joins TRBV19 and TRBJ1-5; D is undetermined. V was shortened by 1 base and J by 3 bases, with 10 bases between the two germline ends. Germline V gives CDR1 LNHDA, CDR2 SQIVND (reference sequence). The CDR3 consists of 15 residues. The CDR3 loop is CASSIVDGDNQPQHF. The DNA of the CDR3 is TGTGCCAGTAGTATAGTTGATGGGGACAATCAGCCCCAGCATTTT.

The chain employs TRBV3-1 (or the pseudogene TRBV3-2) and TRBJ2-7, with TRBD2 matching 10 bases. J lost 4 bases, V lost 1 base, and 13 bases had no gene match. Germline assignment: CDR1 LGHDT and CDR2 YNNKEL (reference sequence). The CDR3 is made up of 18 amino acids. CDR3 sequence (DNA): TGTGCCAGCAGCCAAGTGGGACTAGCGAATAAAGAGGTATACGAGCAGTACTTC. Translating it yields CASSQVGLANKEVYEQYF.

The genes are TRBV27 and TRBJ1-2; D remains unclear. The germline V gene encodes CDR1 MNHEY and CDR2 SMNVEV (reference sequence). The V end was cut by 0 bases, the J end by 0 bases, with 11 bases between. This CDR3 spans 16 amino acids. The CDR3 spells CASSLSPPKANYGYTF. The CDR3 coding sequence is TGTGCCAGCAGTTTATCGCCCCCGAAGGCTAACTATGGCTACACCTTC.

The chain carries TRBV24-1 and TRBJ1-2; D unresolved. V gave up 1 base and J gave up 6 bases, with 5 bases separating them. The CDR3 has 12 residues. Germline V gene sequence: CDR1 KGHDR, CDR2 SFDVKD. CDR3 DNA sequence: TGTGCCACCAGTGATTTCGGGGATGGCTACACCTTC. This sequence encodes CATSDFGDGYTF.

DNA of the CDR3: TGTGCCAGCAGCTTAGGTCCGGGGGGAGGCTATGGCTACACCTTC. It translates to CASSLGPGGGYGYTF. The chain is built from TRBV7-8 and TRBJ1-2; D might be TRBD1 (5 bases). Trimming shortened V by 1 base and J by 4 bases, and 13 bases separated the two germline ends. Germline values: CDR1 SGHVS, CDR2 FQNEAQ. This CDR3 is 15 amino acids long.

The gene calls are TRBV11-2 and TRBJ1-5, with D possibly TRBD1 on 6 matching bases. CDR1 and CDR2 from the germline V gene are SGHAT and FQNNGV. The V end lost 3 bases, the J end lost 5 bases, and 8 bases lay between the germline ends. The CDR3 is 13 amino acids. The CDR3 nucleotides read TGTGCCAGCAGCTTCGGGGGCGATCAGCCCCAGCATTTT. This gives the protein CASSFGGDQPQHF.

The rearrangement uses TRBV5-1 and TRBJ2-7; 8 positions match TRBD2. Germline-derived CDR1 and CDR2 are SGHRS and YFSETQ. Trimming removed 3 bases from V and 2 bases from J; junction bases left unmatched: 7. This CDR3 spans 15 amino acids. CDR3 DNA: TGCGCCAGCAGCTCTATAGCGGGACCCGCCTACGAGCAGTACTTC. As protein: CASSSIAGPAYEQYF. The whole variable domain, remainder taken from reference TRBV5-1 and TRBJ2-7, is KAGVTQTPRYLIKTRGQQVTLSCSPISGHRSVSWYQQTPGQGLQFLFEYFSETQRNKGNFPGRFSGRQFSNSRSEMNVSTLELGDSALYLCASSSIAGPAYEQYFGPGTRLTVT.

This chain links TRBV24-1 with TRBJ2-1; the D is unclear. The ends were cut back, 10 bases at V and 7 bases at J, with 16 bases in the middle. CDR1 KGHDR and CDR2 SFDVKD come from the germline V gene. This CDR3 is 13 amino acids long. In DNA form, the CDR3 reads TGTGCCACAGAAAAGAGTTCGGGTAATGAGCAGTTCTTC. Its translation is CATEKSSGNEQFF.

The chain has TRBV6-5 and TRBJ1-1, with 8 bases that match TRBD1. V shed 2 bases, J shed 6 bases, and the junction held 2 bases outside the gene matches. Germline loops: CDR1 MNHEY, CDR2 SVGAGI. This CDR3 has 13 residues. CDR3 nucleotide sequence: TGTGCCAGCAGTTACGGGACAGGCCCTGAAGCTTTCTTT. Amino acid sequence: CASSYGTGPEAFF.

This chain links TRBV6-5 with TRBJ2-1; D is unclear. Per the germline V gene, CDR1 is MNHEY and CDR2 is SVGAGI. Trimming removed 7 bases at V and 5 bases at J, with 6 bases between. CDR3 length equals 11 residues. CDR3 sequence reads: CASTDHNEQFF. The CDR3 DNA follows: TGTGCCAGCACGGACCACAATGAGCAGTTCTTC.